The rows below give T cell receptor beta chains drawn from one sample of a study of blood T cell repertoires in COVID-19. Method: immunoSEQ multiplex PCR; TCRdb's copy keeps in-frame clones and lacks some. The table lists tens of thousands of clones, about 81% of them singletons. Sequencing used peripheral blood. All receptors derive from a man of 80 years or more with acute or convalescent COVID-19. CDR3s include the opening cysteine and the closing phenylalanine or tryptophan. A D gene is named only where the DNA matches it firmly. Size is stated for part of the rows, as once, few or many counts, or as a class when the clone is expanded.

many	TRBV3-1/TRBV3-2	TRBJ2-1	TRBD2	TGTGCCAGCAGCCAAGATCAACGGTACGGGACTAGCCACAATGAGCAGTTCTTC	CASSQDQRYGTSHNEQFF
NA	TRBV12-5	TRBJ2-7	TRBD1	TGTGCTAGTGGTTTCGCCGGGACAGGGAGATTATACGAGCAGTACTTC	CASGFAGTGRLYEQYF
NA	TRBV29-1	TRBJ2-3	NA	TGCAGCGTTCGCTACGGTACCACAGATACGCAGTATTTT	CSVRYGTTDTQYF
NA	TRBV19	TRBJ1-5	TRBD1	TGTGCCAGTAGGGACAGGGGAGTTGGCAATCAGCCCCAGCATTTT	CASRDRGVGNQPQHF
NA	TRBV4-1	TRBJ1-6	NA	TGCGCCAGCAGCCACAACAGGGAATATTCACCCCTCCACTTT	CASSHNREYSPLHF
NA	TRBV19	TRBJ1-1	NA	TGTGCCAGTAGTCACAGGATGAACACTGAAGCTTTCTTT	CASSHRMNTEAFF
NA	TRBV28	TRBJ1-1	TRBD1	TGTGCCAGCAGTTTACCGGACAGGGAGGTAGCTTTCTTT	CASSLPDREVAFF
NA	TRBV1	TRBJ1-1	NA	TGCACCAGCTTACCGGGACAGATTAACACTGAAGCTTTCTTT	CTSLPGQINTEAFF
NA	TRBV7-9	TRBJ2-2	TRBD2	TGTGCCAGCAGCCCTTCGGGGCTAGCGGGGACCGGGGAGCTGTTTTTT	CASSPSGLAGTGELFF
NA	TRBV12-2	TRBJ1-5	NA	TGTGCAAGTCGCCACCGTCGGTTTAGCAATCAGCCCCAGCATTTT	CASRHRRFSNQPQHF
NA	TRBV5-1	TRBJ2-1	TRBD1	TGCGCCAGCAGCTTGATACAGGGGGCCGGAGGGTCCTACAATGAGCAGTTCTTC	CASSLIQGAGGSYNEQFF
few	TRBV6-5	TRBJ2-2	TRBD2	TGTGCCAGCAGTTCGAAGCGGGGGAGGCTCGGGGAGCTGTTTTTT	CASSSKRGRLGELFF
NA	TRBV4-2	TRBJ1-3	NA	TGTGCCAGCAGCCAAGACCCTCAGGGTTCCTCCGGAAACACCATATATTTT	CASSQDPQGSSGNTIYF
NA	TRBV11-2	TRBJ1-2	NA	TGTGCCAGCAGGCCAGGGTTTCAACGCTATGGCTACACCTTC	CASRPGFQRYGYTF
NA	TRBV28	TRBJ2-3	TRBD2	TGTGCCAGCCAGACTAGCGGGGCAGCAGATACGCAGTATTTT	CASQTSGAADTQYF
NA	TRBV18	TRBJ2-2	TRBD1	TGTGCCAGCTCACCACCGAGACAGGGGACGACCGGGGAGCTGTTTTTT	CASSPPRQGTTGELFF
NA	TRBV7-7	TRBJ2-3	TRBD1	TGTGCAATCAGGGAGTCCACCAGGGACAGGATCTTGGATACGCAGTATTTT	CAIRESTRDRILDTQYF
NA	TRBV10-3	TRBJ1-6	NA	TGTGCCATCAGTTTAGACACCCCGAATTCACCCCTCCACTTT	CAISLDTPNSPLHF
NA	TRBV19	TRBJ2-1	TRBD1	TGTGCCAGTAGTACTCACGCTGGGACAGCGTACAATGAGCAGTTCTTC	CASSTHAGTAYNEQFF
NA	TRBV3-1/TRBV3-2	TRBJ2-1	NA	TGTGCCAGCAGCCAGGGGCAGGCCTCCTACAATGAGCAGTTCTTC	CASSQGQASYNEQFF
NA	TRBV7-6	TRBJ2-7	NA	TGTGCCAGCAGCTCCTTATACGAGCAGTACTTC	CASSSLYEQYF
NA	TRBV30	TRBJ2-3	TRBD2	TGTGCCGGTAGCGGGCGGGGGGGCAAAATAGATACGCAGTATTTT	CAGSGRGGKIDTQYF
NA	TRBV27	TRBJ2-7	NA	TGTGCCAGCAGTTTAGCGGGACGTATAACCTACGAGCAGTACTTC	CASSLAGRITYEQYF
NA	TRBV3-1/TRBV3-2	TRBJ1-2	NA	TGTGCCAGCAGCCAAGAGAGTTCCAAGAGGCGCACCTTC	CASSQESSKRRTF
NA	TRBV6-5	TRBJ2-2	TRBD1	TGTGCCATCCGGGACAGAACCGGGGAGCTGTTTTTT	CAIRDRTGELFF
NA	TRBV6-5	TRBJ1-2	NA	TGTGCCAGCACTAGACAGGCCAACTATGGCTACACCTTC	CASTRQANYGYTF
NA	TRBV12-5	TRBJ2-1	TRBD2	TGTGCTAGTGGTTCAGGACTAGCGGGGGGGCCTAGGAATGAGCAGTTCTTC	CASGSGLAGGPRNEQFF
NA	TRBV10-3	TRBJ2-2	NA	TGTGCCATCAGTGAGTCTGGAGGCTTTAACACCGGGGAGCTGTTTTTT	CAISESGGFNTGELFF